One sample yielded the 26 T cell receptor beta chains listed below, sequenced in a study of PD-L1 blockade in urothelial cancer. Assay: immunoSEQ multiplex PCR; the TCRdb copy retains only in-frame clones and omits some. The table has over 100,000 clones, 91% seen once. The time point denotes: peripheral blood 6 weeks after treatment start. This specimen was PBMCs, taken around atezolizumab (anti-PD-L1) treatment. The origin of the receptors is a man aged 60 to 69 with urothelial cancer.

The sample holds one count of this clone. The chain joins TRBV27 to TRBJ2-3; tentative D call: TRBD1 (6 bases). V was cut by 6 bases and J by 1 base, with 14 bases left in between. Germline-derived CDR1 and CDR2 are MNHEY and SMNVEV (reference sequence). The CDR3 has 15 residues. The CDR3 sequence: CASSLQGLRTDTQYF. For the CDR3, the DNA is TGTGCCAGCAGCCTTCAGGGGTTACGCACAGATACGCAGTATTTT.

This clone was counted between two and nine times. The V and J genes are TRBV4-3 and TRBJ2-1; D is possibly TRBD2 (5 bases). Germline assignment: CDR1 LGHNA and CDR2 YSLEER. Trimming took 0 bases from V and 9 from J, leaving 12 bases between them. The CDR3 has 14 residues. The CDR3 spells CASSQEVGDLEQFF. The CDR3 region has the DNA TGCGCCAGCAGCCAAGAGGTGGGAGACCTTGAGCAGTTCTTC.

J is TRBJ2-5 and V is TRBV2; D call uncertain. The CDR3 extends over 13 amino acids. V was shortened by 4 bases and J by 1 base, with 7 bases between the two germline ends. Per germline, CDR1 SNHLY and CDR2 FYNNEI. The CDR3 protein is CASSVEAQETQYF. CDR3 DNA sequence: TGTGCCAGCAGTGTCGAGGCCCAAGAGACCCAGTACTTC. Full variable domain (rest looked up from reference TRBV2 and TRBJ2-5): EPEVTQTPSHQVTQMGQEVILRCVPISNHLYFYWYRQILGQKVEFLVSFYNNEISEKSEIFDDQFSVERPDGSNFTLKIRSTKLEDSAMYFCASSVEAQETQYFGPGTRLLVL.

The chain recombines TRBV7-2 with TRBJ2-7; D may be TRBD2 (6 bases). The CDR3 totals 14 residues. Trimming took 4 bases from V and 5 from J, leaving 15 bases between them. CDR1 is SGHTA and CDR2 is FQGNSA in the germline V gene. The DNA for the CDR3 is TGTGCCAGCAGCTCCCAGGGACTTGGGGACGAGCAGTACTTC. Encoded protein: CASSSQGLGDEQYF.

The rearrangement links TRBV14 to TRBJ1-2, with D maybe TRBD1 (5 bases). The CDR3 is 15 residues long. The germline V and J ends were trimmed by 4 bases and 7 bases, with 19 bases remaining between them. From germline, CDR1 is SGHDN and CDR2 FVKESK. In nucleotides, the CDR3 is TGTGCCAGCAGCCTAAGCCTGAACCAGGGAGGTGGCTACACCTTC. This encodes CASSLSLNQGGGYTF.

The gene calls are TRBV6-5 and TRBJ1-2, with 7 bases matching TRBD1. The germline V gene encodes CDR1 MNHEY and CDR2 SVGAGI. V was clipped by 7 bases and J by 4 bases; unmatched bases: 3. The CDR3 contains 12 residues. This CDR3 is CASKGASYGYTF. The CDR3 DNA follows: TGTGCCAGCAAGGGGGCCTCCTATGGCTACACCTTC.

The genes are TRBV18 and TRBJ2-7; 8 positions match TRBD2. CDR3 size: 17 residues. The V segment lost 0 bases and the J segment 3 bases; nucleotides outside the gene matches: 10. Germline-derived CDR1 and CDR2 are KGHSH and LQKENI. The CDR3 protein is CASSPPVTGGAIYEQYF. In DNA form, the CDR3 reads TGTGCCAGCTCACCACCGGTTACCGGGGGGGCCATCTACGAGCAGTACTTC.

The chain uses TRBV19 and TRBJ1-4, with 7 bases identical to TRBD1. This CDR3 is 18 amino acids long. The V gene end was trimmed by 3 bases and the J gene end by 4 bases; junction bases not matched to a gene: 14. Germline V CDR1 and CDR2: LNHDA, SQIVND (reference sequence). CDR3 loop: CASSMDGGGASINEKLFF. CDR3 bases: TGTGCCAGTAGTATGGATGGAGGGGGCGCGTCTATTAATGAAAAACTGTTTTTT.

The chain joins TRBV2 to TRBJ1-5; the D is unclear. The CDR3 has 14 amino acids. Germline V gene sequence: CDR1 SNHLY, CDR2 FYNNEI. Between the trimmed V and J ends, which lost 4 bases and 5 bases, there was a span of 12 bases. In nucleotides, the CDR3 is TGTGCCAGCAGTGTAGCTGGGCTGGATCAGCCCCAGCATTTT. It codes for CASSVAGLDQPQHF.

The V and J genes are TRBV6-5 and TRBJ2-7; a weak D match, TRBD2 (6 bases). The CDR3 is 14 residues long. Per germline, CDR1 MNHEY and CDR2 SVGAGI. Trimming removed 7 bases at V and 6 bases at J, with 19 bases between. In DNA form, the CDR3 reads TGTGCCAGCACCGACGGGAGCAACTGGGCCGAGCAGTACTTC. Protein product: CASTDGSNWAEQYF.

The rearrangement joins TRBV30 to TRBJ1-6; 8 bases match TRBD1. V lost 0 bases, J lost 7 bases, and 8 bases stayed unmatched. CDR1 is GTSNPN, CDR2 SVGIG, per germline (reference sequence). This CDR3 is built from 16 residues. The CDR3 region is CAWSVPRDRSNSPLHF. In DNA, the CDR3 is TGTGCCTGGAGTGTACCCCGGGACAGGTCCAATTCACCCCTCCACTTT.

This clone came up once. The chain carries TRBV7-2 and TRBJ2-1; a weak D match, TRBD2 (7 bases). V lost 4 bases and J lost 4, with 17 bases in between. The CDR3 consists of 16 residues. Per the germline V gene, CDR1 is SGHTA and CDR2 is FQGNSA. The CDR3 sequence: CASSSKGGAGYNEQFF. The CDR3 DNA follows: TGTGCCAGCAGCTCGAAGGGGGGGGCGGGATACAATGAGCAGTTCTTC.

A single count supports this clone. The V gene is TRBV6-5, the J gene TRBJ2-1; D unclear. Germline CDR1 and CDR2: MNHEY and SVGAGI. The length of the CDR3 is 15 residues. V shed 6 bases and J shed 1 base, with 13 bases lying between them. The CDR3, as DNA: TGTGCCAGCAGGAAAATAGCTTTTTCCTACAATGAGCAGTTCTTC. Its translation: CASRKIAFSYNEQFF.

DNA of the CDR3: TGTGCCAGTAGTTTCCAGGGAGGGACCCAGTACTTC. Translation gives CASSFQGGTQYF. The chain uses TRBV19 and TRBJ2-5, with D perhaps matching TRBD2 (6 bases). Germline V CDR1 and CDR2: LNHDA, SQIVND (reference sequence). Trimming left V 5 bases short and J 7 bases short, with 11 bases between. The length of the CDR3 is 12 residues.

The chain joins TRBV9 to TRBJ2-7, with 8 bases fitting TRBD1. CDR1 is SGDLS and CDR2 is YYNGEE in the germline V gene. This CDR3 region has 15 residues. The V gene end was trimmed by 0 bases and the J gene end by 2 bases; junction bases not matched to a gene: 4. The CDR3 reads CASSVGGQGAYEQYF. The DNA of the CDR3 is TGTGCCAGCAGCGTAGGAGGACAGGGCGCCTACGAGCAGTACTTC. Full variable domain (missing parts from reference TRBV9 and TRBJ2-7): DSGVTQTPKHLITATGQRVTLRCSPRSGDLSVYWYQQSLDQGLQFLIQYYNGEERAKGNILERFSAQQFPDLHSELNLSSLELGDSALYFCASSVGGQGAYEQYFGPGTRLTVT.

The gene calls are TRBV5-6 and TRBJ1-2, with D perhaps matching TRBD1 (5 bases). Trimming stripped 4 bases from V and 6 bases from J, with 19 bases between. Germline assignment: CDR1 SGHDT and CDR2 YYEEEE. The CDR3 contains 15 residues. The CDR3 sequence: CASSRGRGRVDGYTF. The CDR3 coding sequence is TGTGCCAGCAGCAGAGGGAGGGGCCGGGTGGATGGCTACACCTTC.

This chain links TRBV28 with TRBJ1-1; D may be TRBD1 (6 bases). This CDR3 region has 14 residues. Looked up from germline, CDR1 is MDHEN and CDR2 is SYDVKM. Trimming removed 7 bases from V and 2 bases from J, with 14 bases in between. For the CDR3, the DNA is TGTGCCAGCAAGACCGGACAGTTCAACACTGAAGCTTTCTTT. Its protein product is CASKTGQFNTEAFF.

J is TRBJ2-2 and V is TRBV28, with 8 bases aligning to TRBD1. The CDR3 runs to 16 residues. Germline V gene lookup returns CDR1 MDHEN and CDR2 SYDVKM. Trimming cost V 5 bases and J 3 bases; bases outside gene matches: 8. CDR3 DNA: TGTGCCAGCAGTCGTCCCCTGACAGGGGACACCGGGGAGCTGTTTTTT. It codes for CASSRPLTGDTGELFF.

J is TRBJ1-6 and V is TRBV30, with 9 bases aligning to TRBD1. This CDR3 region has 16 residues. CDR1 and CDR2 from the germline V gene are GTSNPN and SVGIG (reference sequence). V trimming: 5 bases; J trimming: 1 base; junction bases outside the gene matches: 6. DNA of the CDR3: TGTGCCTGGGAGGACGGGACAGGGTCCTATAATTCACCCCTCCACTTT. This encodes CAWEDGTGSYNSPLHF.

The genes are TRBV4-1 and TRBJ2-3; D is unclear. CDR3 length: 19 residues. Between the trimmed V and J ends, which lost 0 bases and 0 bases, there was a span of 19 bases. Germline CDR1 is MGHRA and CDR2 is YSYEKL. The CDR3 here is CASSQDSVAVAESTDTQYF. DNA of the CDR3: TGCGCCAGCAGCCAAGATTCAGTGGCGGTAGCCGAAAGCACAGATACGCAGTATTTT.

The chain recombines TRBV6-5 with TRBJ1-2; the D is unclear. The germline gives CDR1 MNHEY, CDR2 SVGAGI. Trimming cost V 5 bases and J 4 bases, with 11 bases left between them. This CDR3 spans 13 amino acids. The CDR3 protein is CASSAGNLYGYTF. In DNA form, the CDR3 reads TGTGCCAGCAGTGCCGGGAATCTCTATGGCTACACCTTC.

This rearrangement joins TRBV9 to TRBJ2-3; the match to TRBD2 covers 10 bases. This CDR3 spans 14 amino acids. Germline V lookup: CDR1 SGDLS, CDR2 YYNGEE. Trimming at V came to 4 bases and at J to 5 bases, leaving 4 bases not matched to a gene. The CDR3 is CASSPRTSGDTQYF. For the CDR3, the DNA is TGTGCCAGCAGCCCTAGGACTAGCGGAGATACGCAGTATTTT. Filled out from reference TRBV9 and TRBJ2-3, the complete variable domain reads DSGVTQTPKHLITATGQRVTLRCSPRSGDLSVYWYQQSLDQGLQFLIQYYNGEERAKGNILERFSAQQFPDLHSELNLSSLELGDSALYFCASSPRTSGDTQYFGPGTRLTVL.

This chain connects TRBV9 to TRBJ2-3, with 10 bases fitting TRBD2. The J segment lost 1 base and the V segment lost 5 bases, leaving 7 bases of the junction unmatched. The CDR3 extends over 16 amino acids. Germline-derived CDR1 and CDR2 are SGDLS and YYNGEE. CDR3 coding DNA: TGTGCCAGCAGTGCTAGCGGGAGTGGGGGCACAGATACGCAGTATTTT. Translation gives CASSASGSGGTDTQYF.

This clone was picked up one time. The chain has TRBV5-4 and TRBJ1-1; no reliable D call. The ends were cut back, 4 bases at V and 0 bases at J, with 10 bases in the middle. Per germline, CDR1 SGHNT and CDR2 YYREEE (reference sequence). The CDR3 runs to 14 residues. The CDR3 loop is CASSASRVNTEAFF. Here the CDR3 DNA reads TGTGCCAGCAGCGCATCTCGGGTGAACACTGAAGCTTTCTTT. Full variable domain (outside the CDR3, taken from reference TRBV5-4 and TRBJ1-1): ETGVTQSPTHLIKTRGQQVTLRCSSQSGHNTVSWYQQALGQGPQFIFQYYREEENGRGNFPPRFSGLQFPNYSSELNVNALELDDSALYLCASSASRVNTEAFFGQGTRLTVV.

V gene TRBV4-2 combines with J gene TRBJ2-7, with 8 bases lining up with TRBD2. Per germline, CDR1 LGHNA and CDR2 YNFKEQ. Trimming took 3 bases from V and 5 from J; bases not matched to a gene: 12. The CDR3 has 16 amino acids. CDR3 amino acids: CASSHQRSGSKDEQYF. The CDR3, as DNA: TGTGCCAGCAGCCACCAACGGAGCGGGAGTAAGGACGAGCAGTACTTC.

In its sample, this clone was seen once. The rearrangement joins TRBV5-1 to TRBJ2-3; 11 positions agree with TRBD2. J lost 4 bases, V lost 7 bases, and 5 bases had no gene match. The CDR3 runs 14 residues. Germline CDR1 SGHRS, CDR2 YFSETQ. The CDR3 loop is CASATSGTSDTQYF. CDR3 sequence (DNA): TGCGCCAGCGCGACTAGCGGGACCTCAGATACGCAGTATTTT.